This TCR beta chain was recovered during a study of shared clonotypes between healthy human individuals. The sample holds one count of this clone. Germline loops: CDR1 GTSNPN, CDR2 SVGIG (reference sequence). This CDR3 has 16 residues. V was trimmed by 2 bases and J by 0 bases, leaving 15 bases between them. Sorted subsets were amplified in replicate PCRs using around 220 ng DNA, tens of thousands of T cell genomes. The method was immunoSEQ multiplex PCR; TCRdb's version includes in-frame clones alone and lacks a portion of them. The profile covers around 1.1 million clones, with roughly 80% appearing a single time and approximately 0.9% taken by the ten largest.

The chain has TRBV30 and TRBJ2-3; D is uncertain. The sequence came from a young man in good health. Some clones in this sample may be carry-over from other donors' samples. Material for sequencing was memory CD4+ T cells from PBMCs. Subset specified: CD45RA-negative fraction. The CDR3 bases are TGTGCCTGGAGTTTTAGGGTAGTCTCTAGCACAGATACGCAGTATTTT. It codes for CAWSFRVVSSTDTQYF.